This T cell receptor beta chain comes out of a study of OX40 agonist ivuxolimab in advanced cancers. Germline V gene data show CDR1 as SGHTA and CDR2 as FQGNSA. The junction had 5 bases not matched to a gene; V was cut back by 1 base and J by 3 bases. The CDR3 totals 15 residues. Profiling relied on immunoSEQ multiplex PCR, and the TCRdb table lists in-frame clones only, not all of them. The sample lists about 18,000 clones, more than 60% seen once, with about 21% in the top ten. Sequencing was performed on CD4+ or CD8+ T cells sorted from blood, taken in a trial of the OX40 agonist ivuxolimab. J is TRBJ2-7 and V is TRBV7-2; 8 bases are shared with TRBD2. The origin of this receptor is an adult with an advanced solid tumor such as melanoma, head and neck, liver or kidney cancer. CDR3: CASSLGLAGGYEQYF. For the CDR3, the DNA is TGTGCCAGCAGCTTAGGCCTAGCGGGTGGCTACGAGCAGTACTTC.